This TCR beta chain was found in a study of regulatory T cells in long-lasting Graves disease. Study information: Graves' patients, newly diagnosed, had taken antithyroid drugs under 3 months.

Libraries of TCR beta came from iRepertoire HTBI primers plus Arm-PCR of CDR3 regions. TCRdb recomputed calls from the multiplex PCR reads with MiXCR, one row per CDR3 protein. The sample holds roughly 520,000 distinct CDR3 sequences, approximately 12% seen once. Noted time point: newly diagnosed GD, antithyroid drugs for less than 3 months. Generation of the TCR library employed RNA extracted from PBMCs. V lost 8 bases and J 0 bases, leaving 20 bases between the germline ends. The germline gives CDR1 SEHNR, CDR2 FQNEAQ (reference sequence). The CDR3 length is 18 residues. These data also formed part of another study, on T cells in Graves' hyperthyroidism and ophthalmopathy.

Specimen: peripheral blood mononuclear cells (PBMCs), collected at new diagnosis, from a patient treated with antithyroid drugs. The V and J genes are TRBV7-9 and TRBJ2-6; D ambiguous. This clonotype was sampled from a woman aged 30 to 39 with Graves disease. CDR3 protein: CASPPLKDPGSGANVLTF. In DNA, the CDR3 is TGTGCCAGCCCCCCTCTGAAGGACCCCGGCTCTGGGGCCAACGTCCTGACTTTC.